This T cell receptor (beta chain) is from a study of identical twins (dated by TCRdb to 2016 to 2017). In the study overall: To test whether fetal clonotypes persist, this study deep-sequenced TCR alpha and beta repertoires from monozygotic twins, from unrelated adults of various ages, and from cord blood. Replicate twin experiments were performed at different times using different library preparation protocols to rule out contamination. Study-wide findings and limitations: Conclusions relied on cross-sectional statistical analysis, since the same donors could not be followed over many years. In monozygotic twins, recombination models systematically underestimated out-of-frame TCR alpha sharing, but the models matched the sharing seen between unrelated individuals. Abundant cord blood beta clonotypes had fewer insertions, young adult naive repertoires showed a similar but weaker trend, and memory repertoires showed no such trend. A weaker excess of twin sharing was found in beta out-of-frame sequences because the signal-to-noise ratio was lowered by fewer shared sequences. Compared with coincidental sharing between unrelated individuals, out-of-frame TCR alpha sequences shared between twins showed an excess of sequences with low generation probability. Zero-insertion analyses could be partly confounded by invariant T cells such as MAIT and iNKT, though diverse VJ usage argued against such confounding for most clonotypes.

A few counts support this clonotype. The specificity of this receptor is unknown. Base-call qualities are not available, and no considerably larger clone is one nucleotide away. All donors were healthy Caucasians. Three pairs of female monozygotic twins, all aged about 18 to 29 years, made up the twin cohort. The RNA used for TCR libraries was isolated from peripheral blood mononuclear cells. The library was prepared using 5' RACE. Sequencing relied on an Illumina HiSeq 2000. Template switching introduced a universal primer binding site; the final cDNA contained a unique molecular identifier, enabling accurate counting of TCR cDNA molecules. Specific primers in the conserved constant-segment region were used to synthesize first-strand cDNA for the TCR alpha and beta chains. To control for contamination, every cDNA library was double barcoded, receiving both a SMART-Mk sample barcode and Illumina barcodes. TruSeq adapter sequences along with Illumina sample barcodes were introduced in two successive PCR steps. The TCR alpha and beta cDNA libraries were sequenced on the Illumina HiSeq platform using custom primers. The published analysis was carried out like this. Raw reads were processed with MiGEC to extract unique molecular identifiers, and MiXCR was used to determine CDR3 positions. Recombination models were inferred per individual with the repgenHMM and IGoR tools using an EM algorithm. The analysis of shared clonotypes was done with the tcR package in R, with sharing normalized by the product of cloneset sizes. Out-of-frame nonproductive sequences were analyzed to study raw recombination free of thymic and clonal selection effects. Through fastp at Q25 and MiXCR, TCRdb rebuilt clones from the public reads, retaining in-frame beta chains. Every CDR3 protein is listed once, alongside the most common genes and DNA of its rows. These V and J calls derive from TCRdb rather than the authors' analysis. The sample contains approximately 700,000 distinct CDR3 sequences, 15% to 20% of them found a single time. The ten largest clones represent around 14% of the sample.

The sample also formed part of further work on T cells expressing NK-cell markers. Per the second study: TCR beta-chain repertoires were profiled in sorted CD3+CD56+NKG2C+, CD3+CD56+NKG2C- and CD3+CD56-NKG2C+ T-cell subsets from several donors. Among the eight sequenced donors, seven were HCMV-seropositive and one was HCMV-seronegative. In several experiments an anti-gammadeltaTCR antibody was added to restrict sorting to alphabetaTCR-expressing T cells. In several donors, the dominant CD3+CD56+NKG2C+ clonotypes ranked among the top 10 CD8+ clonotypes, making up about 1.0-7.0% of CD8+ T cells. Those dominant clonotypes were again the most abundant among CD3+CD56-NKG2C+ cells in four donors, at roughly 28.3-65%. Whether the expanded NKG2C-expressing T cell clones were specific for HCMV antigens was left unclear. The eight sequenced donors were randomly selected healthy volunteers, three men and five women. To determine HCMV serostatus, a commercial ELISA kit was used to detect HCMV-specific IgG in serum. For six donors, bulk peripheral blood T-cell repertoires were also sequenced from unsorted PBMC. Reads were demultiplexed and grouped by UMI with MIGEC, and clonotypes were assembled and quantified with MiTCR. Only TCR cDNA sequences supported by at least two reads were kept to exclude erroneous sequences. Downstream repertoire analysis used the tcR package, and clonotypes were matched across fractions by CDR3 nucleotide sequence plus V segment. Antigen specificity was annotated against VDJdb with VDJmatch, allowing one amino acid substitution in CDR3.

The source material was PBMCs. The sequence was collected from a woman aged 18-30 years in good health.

The nucleotide sequence reads as follows: TGTGCCAGCAGTTACAGCGGGACTAGCGGGAGCGGGCAGTACTTC. Translation gives CASSYSGTSGSGQYF. The chain links TRBV6-5 with TRBJ2-7; 14 junctional bases match TRBD2. The germline V gene sets CDR1 to MNHEY and CDR2 to SVGAGI. V is pruned by 2 bases and J by 9 bases, leaving 6 bases of the junction without a gene match. Measured from the cysteine to the phenylalanine, the CDR3 is 15 residues long. Only the CDR3 region is kept as DNA, spanning 45 bases read in frame from base 1.